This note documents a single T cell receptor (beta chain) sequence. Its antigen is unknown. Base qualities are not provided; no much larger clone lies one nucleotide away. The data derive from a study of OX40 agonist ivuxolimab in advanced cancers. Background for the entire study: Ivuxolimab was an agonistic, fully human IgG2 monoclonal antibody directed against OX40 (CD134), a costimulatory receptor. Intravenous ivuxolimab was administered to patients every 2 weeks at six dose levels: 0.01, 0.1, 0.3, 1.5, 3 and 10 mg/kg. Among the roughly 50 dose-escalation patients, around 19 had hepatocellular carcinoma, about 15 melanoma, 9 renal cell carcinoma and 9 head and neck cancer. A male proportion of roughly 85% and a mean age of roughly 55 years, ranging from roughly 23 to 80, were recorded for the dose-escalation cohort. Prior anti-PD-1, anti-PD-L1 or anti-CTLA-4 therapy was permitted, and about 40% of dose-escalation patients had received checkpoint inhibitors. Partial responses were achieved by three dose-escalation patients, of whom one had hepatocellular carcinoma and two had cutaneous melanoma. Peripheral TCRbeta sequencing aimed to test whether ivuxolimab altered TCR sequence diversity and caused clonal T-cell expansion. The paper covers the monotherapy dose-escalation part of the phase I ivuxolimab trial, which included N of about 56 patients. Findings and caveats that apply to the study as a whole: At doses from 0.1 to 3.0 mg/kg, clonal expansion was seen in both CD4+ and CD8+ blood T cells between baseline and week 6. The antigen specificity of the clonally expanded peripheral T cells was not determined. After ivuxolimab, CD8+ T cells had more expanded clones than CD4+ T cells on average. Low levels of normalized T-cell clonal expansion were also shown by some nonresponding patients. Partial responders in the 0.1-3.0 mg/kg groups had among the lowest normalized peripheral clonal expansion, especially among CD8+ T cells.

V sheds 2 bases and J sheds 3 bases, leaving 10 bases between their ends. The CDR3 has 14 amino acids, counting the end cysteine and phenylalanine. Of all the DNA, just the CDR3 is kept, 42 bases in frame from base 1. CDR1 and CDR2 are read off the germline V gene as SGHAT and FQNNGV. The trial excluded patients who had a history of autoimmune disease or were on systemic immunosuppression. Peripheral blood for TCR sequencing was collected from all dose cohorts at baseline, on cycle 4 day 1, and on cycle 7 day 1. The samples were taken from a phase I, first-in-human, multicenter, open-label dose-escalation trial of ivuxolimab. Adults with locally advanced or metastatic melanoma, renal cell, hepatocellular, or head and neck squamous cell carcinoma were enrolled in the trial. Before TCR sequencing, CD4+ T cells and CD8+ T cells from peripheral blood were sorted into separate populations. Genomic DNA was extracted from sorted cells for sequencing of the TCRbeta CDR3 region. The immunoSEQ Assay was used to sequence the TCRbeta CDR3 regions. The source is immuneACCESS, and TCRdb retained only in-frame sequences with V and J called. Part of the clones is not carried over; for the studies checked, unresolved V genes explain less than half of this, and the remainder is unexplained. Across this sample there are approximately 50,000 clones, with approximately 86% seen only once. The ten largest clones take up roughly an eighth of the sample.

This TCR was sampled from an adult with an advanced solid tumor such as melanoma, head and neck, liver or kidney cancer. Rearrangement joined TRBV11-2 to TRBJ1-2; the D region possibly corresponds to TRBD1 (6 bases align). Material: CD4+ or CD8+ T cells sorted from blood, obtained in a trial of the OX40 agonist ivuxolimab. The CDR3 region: CASSLRDTYYGYTF. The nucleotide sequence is TGTGCCAGCAGCTTACGGGACACCTACTATGGCTACACCTTC.